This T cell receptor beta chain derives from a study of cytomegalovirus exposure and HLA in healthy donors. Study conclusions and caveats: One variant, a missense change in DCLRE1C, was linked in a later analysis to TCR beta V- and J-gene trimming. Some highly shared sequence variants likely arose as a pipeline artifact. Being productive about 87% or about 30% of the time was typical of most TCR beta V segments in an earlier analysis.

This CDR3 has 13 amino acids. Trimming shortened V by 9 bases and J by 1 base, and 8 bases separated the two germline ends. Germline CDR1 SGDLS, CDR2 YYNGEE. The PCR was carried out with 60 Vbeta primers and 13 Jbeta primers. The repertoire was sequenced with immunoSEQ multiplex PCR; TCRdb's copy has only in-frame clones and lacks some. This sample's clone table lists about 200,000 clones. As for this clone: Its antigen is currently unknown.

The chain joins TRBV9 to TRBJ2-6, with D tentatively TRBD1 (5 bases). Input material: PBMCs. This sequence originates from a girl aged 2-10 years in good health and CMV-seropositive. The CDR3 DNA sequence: TGTGCCACCCAGGGATCTGGGGCCAACGTCCTGACTTTC. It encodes CATQGSGANVLTF.